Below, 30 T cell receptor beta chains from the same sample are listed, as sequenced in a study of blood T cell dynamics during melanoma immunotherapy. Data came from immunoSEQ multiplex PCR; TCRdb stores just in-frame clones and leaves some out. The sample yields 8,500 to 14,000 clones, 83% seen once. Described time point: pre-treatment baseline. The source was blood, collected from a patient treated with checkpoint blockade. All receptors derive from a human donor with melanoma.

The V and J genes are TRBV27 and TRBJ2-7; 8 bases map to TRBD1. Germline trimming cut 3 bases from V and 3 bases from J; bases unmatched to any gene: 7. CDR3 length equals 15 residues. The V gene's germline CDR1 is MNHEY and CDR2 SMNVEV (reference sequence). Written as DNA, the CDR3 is TGTGCCAGCAGTTTTACAGGGGGAGGCTACTACGAGCAGTACTTC. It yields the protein CASSFTGGGYYEQYF.

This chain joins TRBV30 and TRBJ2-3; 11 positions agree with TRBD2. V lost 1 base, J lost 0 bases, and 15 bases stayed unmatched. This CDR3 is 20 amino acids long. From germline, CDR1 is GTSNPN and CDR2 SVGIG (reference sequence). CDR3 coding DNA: TGTGCCTGGAGTGGATTGGGACTAGCGGTCGCTTCTTTTAGCACAGATACGCAGTATTTT. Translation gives CAWSGLGLAVASFSTDTQYF.

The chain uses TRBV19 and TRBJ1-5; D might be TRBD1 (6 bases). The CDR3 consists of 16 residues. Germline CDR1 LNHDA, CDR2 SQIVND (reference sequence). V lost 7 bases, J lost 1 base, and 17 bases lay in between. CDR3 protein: CASTPIQGQSNQPQHF. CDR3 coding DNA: TGTGCCAGTACCCCAATTCAGGGACAAAGCAATCAGCCCCAGCATTTT.

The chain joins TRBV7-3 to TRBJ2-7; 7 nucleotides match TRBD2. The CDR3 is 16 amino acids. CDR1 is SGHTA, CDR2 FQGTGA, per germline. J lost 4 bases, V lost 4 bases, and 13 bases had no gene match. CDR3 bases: TGTGCCAGCAGCTCCTTCGGCGGGAGTAGTCCTTACGAGCAGTACTTC. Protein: CASSSFGGSSPYEQYF.

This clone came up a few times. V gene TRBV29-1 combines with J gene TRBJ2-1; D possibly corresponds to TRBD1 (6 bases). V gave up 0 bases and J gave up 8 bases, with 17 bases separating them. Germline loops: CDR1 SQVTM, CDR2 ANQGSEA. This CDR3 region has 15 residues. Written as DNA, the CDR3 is TGCAGCGTTGAAGAGGGCGGACAGCGCCCGGATGAGCAGTTCTTC. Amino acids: CSVEEGGQRPDEQFF.

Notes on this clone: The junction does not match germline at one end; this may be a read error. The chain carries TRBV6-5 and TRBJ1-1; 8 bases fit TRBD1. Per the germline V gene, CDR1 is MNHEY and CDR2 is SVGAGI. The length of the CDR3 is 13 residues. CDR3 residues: CAISGQGNTEAFF. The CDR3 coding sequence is TGTGCCATCAGTGGACAGGGCAACACTGAAGCTTTCTTT.

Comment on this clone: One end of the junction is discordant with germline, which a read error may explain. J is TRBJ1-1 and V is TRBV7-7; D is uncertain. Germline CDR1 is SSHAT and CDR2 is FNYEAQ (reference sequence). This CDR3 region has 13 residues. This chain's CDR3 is CASSPTWNTEAFF. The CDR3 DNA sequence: TGTGCTAGCAGCCCCACATGGAACACTGAAGCTTTCTTT.

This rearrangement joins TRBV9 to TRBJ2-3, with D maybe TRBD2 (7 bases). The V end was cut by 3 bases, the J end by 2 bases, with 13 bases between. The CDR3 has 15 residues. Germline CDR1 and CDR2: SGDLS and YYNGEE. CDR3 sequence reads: CASSAWGGSTDTQYF. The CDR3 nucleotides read TGTGCCAGCAGCGCCTGGGGGGGCTCCACAGATACGCAGTATTTT. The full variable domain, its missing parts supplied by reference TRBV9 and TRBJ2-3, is DSGVTQTPKHLITATGQRVTLRCSPRSGDLSVYWYQQSLDQGLQFLIQYYNGEERAKGNILERFSAQQFPDLHSELNLSSLELGDSALYFCASSAWGGSTDTQYFGPGTRLTVL.

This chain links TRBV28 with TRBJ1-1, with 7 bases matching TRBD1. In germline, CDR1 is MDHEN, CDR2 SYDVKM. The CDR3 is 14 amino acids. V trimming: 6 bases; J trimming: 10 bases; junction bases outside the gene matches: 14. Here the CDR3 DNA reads TGTGCCAGCAGCCGCCAAGGACAGGCCGGGGGAGCTTTCTTT. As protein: CASSRQGQAGGAFF.

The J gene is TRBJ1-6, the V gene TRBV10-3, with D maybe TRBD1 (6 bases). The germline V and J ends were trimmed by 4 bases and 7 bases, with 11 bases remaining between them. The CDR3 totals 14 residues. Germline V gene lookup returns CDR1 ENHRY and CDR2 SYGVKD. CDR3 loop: CAISVRQENSPLHF. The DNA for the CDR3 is TGTGCCATCAGTGTACGACAGGAAAATTCACCCCTCCACTTT.

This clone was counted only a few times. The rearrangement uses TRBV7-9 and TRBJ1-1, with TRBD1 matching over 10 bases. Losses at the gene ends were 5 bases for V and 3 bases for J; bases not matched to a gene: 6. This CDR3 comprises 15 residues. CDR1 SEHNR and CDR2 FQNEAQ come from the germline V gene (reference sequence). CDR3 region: CASSPTGTGDTEAFF. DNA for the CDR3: TGTGCCAGCAGCCCGACCGGGACAGGGGACACTGAAGCTTTCTTT.

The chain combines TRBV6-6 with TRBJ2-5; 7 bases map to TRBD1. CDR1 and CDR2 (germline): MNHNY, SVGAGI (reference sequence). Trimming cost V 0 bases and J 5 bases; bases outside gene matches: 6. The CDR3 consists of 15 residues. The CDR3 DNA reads TGTGCCAGCAGTTACTCCGGGACAGTGTCGGAGACCCAGTACTTC. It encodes CASSYSGTVSETQYF.

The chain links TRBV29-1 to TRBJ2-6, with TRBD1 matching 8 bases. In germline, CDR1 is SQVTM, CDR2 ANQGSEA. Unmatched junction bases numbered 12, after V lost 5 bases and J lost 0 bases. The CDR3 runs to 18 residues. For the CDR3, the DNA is TGCAGCGTTCCCCTGGCCGGACAGGGAAACTCTGGGGCCAACGTCCTGACTTTC. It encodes CSVPLAGQGNSGANVLTF.

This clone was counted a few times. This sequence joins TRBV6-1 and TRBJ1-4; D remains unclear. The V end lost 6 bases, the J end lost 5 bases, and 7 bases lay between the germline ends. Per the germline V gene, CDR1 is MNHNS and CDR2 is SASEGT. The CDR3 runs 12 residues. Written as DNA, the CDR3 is TGTGCCAGCAGCTTAGTCAATGAAAAACTGTTTTTT. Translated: CASSLVNEKLFF.

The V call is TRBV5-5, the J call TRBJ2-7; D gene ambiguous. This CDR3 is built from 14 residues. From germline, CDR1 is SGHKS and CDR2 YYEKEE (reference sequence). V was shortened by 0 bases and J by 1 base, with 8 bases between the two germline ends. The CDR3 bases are TGTGCCAGCAGCTTGGGTCTGATTTCCTACGAGCAGTACGTC. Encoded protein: CASSLGLISYEQYV.

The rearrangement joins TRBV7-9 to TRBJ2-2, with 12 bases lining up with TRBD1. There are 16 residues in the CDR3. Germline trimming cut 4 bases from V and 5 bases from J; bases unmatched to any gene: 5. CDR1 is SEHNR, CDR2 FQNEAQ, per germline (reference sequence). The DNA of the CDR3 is TGTGCCAGCAGCTCCGGGACAGGGGGCCGAACCGGGGAGCTGTTTTTT. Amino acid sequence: CASSSGTGGRTGELFF. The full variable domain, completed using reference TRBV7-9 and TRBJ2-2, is DTGVSQNPRHKITKRGQNVTFRCDPISEHNRLYWYRQTLGQGPEFLTYFQNEAQLEKSRLLSDRFSAERPKGSFSTLEIQRTEQGDSAMYLCASSSGTGGRTGELFFGEGSRLTVL.

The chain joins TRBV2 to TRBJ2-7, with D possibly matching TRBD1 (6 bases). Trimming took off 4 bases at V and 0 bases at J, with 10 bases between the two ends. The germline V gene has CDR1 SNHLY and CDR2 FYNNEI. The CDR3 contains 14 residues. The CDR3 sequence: CASSGRGSSYEQYV. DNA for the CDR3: TGTGCCAGCAGTGGAAGGGGGAGCTCCTACGAGCAGTACGTC.

CDR3 sequence reads: CASSVGTGTVDEQFF. The CDR3 region has the DNA TGTGCCAGCAGCGTAGGTACGGGCACGGTCGATGAGCAGTTCTTC. The genes are TRBV9 and TRBJ2-1; no clear D. Between the trimmed V and J ends, which lost 0 bases and 8 bases, there was a span of 15 bases. The CDR3 is 15 residues long. Germline assignment: CDR1 SGDLS and CDR2 YYNGEE. The whole variable domain, remainder taken from reference TRBV9 and TRBJ2-1, is DSGVTQTPKHLITATGQRVTLRCSPRSGDLSVYWYQQSLDQGLQFLIQYYNGEERAKGNILERFSAQQFPDLHSELNLSSLELGDSALYFCASSVGTGTVDEQFFGPGTRLTVL.

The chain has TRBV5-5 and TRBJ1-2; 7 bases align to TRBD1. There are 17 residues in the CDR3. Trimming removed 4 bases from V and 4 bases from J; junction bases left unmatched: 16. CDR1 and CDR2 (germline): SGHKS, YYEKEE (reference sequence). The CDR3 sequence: CASSVRDSPTNIYGYTF. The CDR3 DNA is TGTGCCAGCAGCGTTAGGGACAGCCCGACTAATATCTATGGCTACACCTTC.

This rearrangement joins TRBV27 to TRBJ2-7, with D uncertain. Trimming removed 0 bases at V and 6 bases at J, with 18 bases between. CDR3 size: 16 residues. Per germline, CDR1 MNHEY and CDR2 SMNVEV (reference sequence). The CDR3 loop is CASSLSGPHLGAEQYF. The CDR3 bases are TGTGCCAGCAGTTTATCTGGGCCCCACCTCGGCGCCGAGCAGTACTTC.

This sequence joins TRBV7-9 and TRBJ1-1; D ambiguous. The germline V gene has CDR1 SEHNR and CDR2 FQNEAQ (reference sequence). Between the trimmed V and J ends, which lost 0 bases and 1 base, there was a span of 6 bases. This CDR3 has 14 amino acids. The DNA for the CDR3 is TGTGCCAGCAGCTTAGCGCCCGCGAACACTGAAGCTTTCTTT. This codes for CASSLAPANTEAFF.

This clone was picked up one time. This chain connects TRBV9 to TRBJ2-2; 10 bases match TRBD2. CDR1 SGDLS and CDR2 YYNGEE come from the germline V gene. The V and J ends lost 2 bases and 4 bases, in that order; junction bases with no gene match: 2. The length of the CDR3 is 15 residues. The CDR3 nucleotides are TGTGCCAGCAGCGTCGAGCGGGGGGGCACCGGGGAGCTGTTTTTT. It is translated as CASSVERGGTGELFF.

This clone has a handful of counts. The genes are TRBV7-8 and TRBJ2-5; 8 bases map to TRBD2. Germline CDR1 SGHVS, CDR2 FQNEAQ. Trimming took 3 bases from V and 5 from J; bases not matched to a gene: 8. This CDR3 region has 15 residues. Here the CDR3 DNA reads TGTGCCAGCAGCTTTGTAGCGGGGAGAGGGGAGACCCAGTACTTC. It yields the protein CASSFVAGRGETQYF.

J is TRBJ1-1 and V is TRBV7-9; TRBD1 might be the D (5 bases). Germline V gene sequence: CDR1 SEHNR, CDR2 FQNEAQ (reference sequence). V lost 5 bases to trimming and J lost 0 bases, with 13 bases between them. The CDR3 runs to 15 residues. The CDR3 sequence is CASSPRQNMNTEAFF. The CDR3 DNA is TGTGCCAGCAGCCCAAGACAGAACATGAACACTGAAGCTTTCTTT.

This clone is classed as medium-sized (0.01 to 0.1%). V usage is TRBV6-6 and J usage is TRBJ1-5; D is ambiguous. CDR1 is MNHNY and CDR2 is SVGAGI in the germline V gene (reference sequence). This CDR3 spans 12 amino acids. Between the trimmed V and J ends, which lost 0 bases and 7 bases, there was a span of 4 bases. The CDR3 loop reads CASSYSDQPQHF. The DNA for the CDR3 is TGTGCCAGCAGTTACTCAGACCAGCCCCAGCATTTT.

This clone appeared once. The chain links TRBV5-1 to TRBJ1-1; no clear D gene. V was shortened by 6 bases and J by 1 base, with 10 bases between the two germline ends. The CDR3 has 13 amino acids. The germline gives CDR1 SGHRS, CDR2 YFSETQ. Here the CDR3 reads CASKRDSNTEAFF. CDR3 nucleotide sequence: TGCGCCAGCAAAAGGGATTCGAACACTGAAGCTTTCTTT.

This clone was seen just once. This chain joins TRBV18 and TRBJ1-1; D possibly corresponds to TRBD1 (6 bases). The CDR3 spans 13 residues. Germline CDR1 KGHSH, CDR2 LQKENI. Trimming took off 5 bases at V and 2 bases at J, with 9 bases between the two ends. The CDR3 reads CASSTDRNTEAFF. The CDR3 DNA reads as TGTGCCAGCTCAACGGACAGAAACACTGAAGCTTTCTTT.

The CDR3 spells CASSFRGEAEAFF. The DNA of the CDR3 is TGTGCCAGCAGCTTCAGGGGCGAGGCTGAAGCTTTCTTT. The V call is TRBV7-9, the J call TRBJ1-1, with D possibly TRBD1 on 6 matching bases. V was cut by 3 bases and J by 6 bases, with 11 bases left in between. Germline CDR1 is SEHNR and CDR2 is FQNEAQ (reference sequence). The CDR3 covers 13 residues.

CDR3 protein: CASSVAPLNTEAFF. The CDR3 nucleotides are TGTGCCAGCAGCGTAGCTCCCCTGAACACTGAAGCTTTCTTT. The chain combines TRBV9 with TRBJ1-1; no clear D. The CDR3 extends over 14 amino acids. The V end lost 0 bases, the J end lost 0 bases, and 6 bases lay between the germline ends. CDR1 and CDR2 (germline): SGDLS, YYNGEE.

This chain's CDR3 is CASSEERQASYNEQFF. Written as DNA, the CDR3 is TGTGCCAGCAGTGAAGAAAGACAGGCGTCCTACAATGAGCAGTTCTTC. This chain links TRBV6-1 with TRBJ2-1; D may be TRBD1 (6 bases). The V end was cut by 1 base, the J end by 1 base, with 11 bases between. The CDR3 extends over 16 amino acids. Germline loops: CDR1 MNHNS, CDR2 SASEGT.